This T cell receptor beta chain is drawn from a study of identical twins. Only a few counts were recorded for this clonotype. CDR3 size: 19 residues. Trimming removed 3 bases from V and 2 bases from J, with 23 bases in between. CDR1 is SGHAT and CDR2 is FQNNGV in the germline V gene. It was template switching that added a universal primer site, and there were unique molecular identifiers on the cDNA. TCRdb re-called the 5' RACE reads with MiXCR, one entry per CDR3 protein. The sample has 260,000 or so distinct CDR3 sequences, 7.5% seen once. These data also formed part of another study, on yellow fever vaccine responses in identical twins.

This receptor was identified in a woman in her late teens or twenties in good health. Sequenced input: CD8+ T cells sorted from blood. This rearrangement joins TRBV11-2 to TRBJ1-5; weak D call: TRBD1 (5 bases). The CDR3 region is CASSLFWGVQDGRNQPQHF. The DNA for the CDR3 is TGTGCCAGCAGCTTGTTCTGGGGGGTACAGGACGGCCGCAATCAGCCCCAGCATTTT.